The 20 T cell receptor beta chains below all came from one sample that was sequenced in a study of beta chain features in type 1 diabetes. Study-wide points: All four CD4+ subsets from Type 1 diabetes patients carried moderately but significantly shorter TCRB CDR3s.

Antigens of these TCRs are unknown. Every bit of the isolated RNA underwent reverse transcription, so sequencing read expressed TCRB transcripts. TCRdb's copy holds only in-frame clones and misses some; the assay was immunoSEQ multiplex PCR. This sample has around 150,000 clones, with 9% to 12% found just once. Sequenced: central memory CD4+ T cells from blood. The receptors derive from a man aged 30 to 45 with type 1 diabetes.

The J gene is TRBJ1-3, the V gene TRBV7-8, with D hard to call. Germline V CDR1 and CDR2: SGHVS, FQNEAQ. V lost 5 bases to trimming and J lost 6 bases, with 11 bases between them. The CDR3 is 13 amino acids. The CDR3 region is CASSRQAPNTIYF. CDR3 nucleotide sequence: TGTGCCAGCAGCAGACAAGCTCCAAACACCATATATTTT.

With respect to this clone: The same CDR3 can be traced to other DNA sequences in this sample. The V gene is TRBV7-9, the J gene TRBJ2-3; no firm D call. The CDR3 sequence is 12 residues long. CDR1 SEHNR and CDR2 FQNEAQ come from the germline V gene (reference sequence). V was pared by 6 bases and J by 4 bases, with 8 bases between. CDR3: CASSLSADTQYF. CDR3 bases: TGTGCCAGCAGTCTCTCCGCAGATACGCAGTATTTT.

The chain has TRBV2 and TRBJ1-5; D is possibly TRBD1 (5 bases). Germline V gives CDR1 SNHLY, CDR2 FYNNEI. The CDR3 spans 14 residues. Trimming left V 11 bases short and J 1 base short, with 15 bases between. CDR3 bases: TGTGCCTGTGCAGGGCAGGAGAGCAATCAGCCCCAGCATTTT. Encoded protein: CACAGQESNQPQHF.

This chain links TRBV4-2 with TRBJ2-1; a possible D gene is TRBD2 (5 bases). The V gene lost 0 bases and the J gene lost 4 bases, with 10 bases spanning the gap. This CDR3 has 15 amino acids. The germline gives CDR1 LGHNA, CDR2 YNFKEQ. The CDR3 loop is CASSQDSTKYNEQFF. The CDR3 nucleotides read TGTGCCAGCAGCCAAGATTCGACTAAATACAATGAGCAGTTCTTC.

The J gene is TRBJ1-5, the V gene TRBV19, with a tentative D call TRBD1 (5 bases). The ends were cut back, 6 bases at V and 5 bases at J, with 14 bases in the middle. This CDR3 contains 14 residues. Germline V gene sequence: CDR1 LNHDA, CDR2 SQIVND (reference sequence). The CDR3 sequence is CASRPRGEDQPQHF. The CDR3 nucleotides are TGTGCCAGTAGGCCCCGAGGGGAGGATCAGCCCCAGCATTTT.

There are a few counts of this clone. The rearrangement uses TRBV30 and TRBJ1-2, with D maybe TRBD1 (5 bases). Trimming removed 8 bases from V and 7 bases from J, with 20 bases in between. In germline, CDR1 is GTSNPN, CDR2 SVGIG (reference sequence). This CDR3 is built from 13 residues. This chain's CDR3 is CASPSGDARGYTF. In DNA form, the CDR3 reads TGTGCCAGCCCTTCGGGGGATGCGCGTGGCTACACCTTC.

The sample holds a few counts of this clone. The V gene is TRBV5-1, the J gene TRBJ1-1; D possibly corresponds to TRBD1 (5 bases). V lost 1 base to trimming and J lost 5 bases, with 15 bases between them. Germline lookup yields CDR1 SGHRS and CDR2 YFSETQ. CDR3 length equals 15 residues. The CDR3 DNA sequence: TGCGCCAGCAGCTTGCTGCAGGGCGCTAGTACTGAAGCTTTCTTT. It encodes CASSLLQGASTEAFF.

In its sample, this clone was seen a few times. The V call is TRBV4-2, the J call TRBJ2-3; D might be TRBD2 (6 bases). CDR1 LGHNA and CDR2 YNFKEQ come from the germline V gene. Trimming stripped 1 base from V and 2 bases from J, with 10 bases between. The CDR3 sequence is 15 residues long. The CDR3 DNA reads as TGTGCCAGCAGCCAAGGAGCTAGCGCCACAGATACGCAGTATTTT. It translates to CASSQGASATDTQYF.

CDR3 DNA: TGTGCCAGCAGCTCGAAGACAGTTCCCTACGAGCAGTACTTC. Amino acid sequence: CASSSKTVPYEQYF. This rearrangement joins TRBV5-4 to TRBJ2-7; perhaps TRBD1 as D (5 bases). Germline CDR1 reads SGHNT; CDR2 reads YYREEE (reference sequence). This CDR3 contains 14 residues. V was pared by 3 bases and J by 2 bases, with 12 bases between.

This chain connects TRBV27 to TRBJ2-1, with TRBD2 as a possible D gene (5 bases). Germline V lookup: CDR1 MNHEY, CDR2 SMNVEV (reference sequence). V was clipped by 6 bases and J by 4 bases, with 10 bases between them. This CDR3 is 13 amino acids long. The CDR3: CASRATRYNEQFF. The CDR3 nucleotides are TGTGCCAGCAGAGCTACTAGGTACAATGAGCAGTTCTTC.

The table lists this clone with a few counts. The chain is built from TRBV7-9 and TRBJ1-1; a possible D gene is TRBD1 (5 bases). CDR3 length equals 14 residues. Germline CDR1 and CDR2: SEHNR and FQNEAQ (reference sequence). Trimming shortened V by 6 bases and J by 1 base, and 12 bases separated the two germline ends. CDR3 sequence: CASSPHTGNTEAFF. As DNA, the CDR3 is TGTGCCAGCAGTCCCCATACAGGGAACACTGAAGCTTTCTTT.

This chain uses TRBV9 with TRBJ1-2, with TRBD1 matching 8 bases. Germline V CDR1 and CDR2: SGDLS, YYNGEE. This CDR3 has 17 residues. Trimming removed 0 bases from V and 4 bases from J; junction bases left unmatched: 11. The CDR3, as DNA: TGTGCCAGCAGCGTAGACAGGGGGGGCAGGACGTCCTATGGCTACACCTTC. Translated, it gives CASSVDRGGRTSYGYTF.

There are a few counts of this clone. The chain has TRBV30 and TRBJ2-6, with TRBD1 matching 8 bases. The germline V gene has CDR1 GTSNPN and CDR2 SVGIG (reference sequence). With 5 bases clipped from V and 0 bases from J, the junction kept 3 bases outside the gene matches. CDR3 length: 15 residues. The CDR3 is CAWDRGASGANVLTF. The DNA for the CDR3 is TGTGCCTGGGACAGGGGAGCCTCTGGGGCCAACGTCCTGACTTTC.

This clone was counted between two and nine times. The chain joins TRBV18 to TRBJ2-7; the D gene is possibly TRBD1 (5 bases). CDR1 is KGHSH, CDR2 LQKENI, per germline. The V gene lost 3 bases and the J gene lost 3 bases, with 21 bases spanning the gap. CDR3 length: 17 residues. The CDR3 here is CASSPSPDRIRGYEQYF. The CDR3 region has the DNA TGTGCCAGCTCACCTAGCCCCGACAGAATAAGAGGCTACGAGCAGTACTTC.

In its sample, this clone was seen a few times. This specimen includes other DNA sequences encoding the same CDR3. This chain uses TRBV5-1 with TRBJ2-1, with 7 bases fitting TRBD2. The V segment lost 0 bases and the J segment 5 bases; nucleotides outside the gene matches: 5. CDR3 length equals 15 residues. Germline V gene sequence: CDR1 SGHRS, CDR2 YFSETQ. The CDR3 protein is CASSLVSSGNNEQFF. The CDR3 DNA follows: TGCGCCAGCAGCTTGGTGTCTAGCGGTAACAATGAGCAGTTCTTC.

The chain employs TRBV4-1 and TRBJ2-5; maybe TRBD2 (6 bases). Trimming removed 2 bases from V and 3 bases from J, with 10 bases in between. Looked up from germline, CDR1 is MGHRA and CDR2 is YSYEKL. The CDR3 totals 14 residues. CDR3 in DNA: TGCGCCAGCAGCCAACGCCCTAGCGAAGAGACCCAGTACTTC. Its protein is CASSQRPSEETQYF.

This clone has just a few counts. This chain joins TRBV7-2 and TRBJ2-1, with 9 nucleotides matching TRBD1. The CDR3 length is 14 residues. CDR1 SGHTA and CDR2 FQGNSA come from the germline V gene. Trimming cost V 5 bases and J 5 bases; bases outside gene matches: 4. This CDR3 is CASSPGQGHNEQFF. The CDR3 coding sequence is TGTGCCAGCAGCCCGGGACAGGGACACAATGAGCAGTTCTTC.

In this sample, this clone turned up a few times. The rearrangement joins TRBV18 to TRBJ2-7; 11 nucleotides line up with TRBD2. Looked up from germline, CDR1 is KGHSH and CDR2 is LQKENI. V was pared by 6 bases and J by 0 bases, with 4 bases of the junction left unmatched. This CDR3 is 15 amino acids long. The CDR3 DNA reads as TGTGCCAGCTCGGGACTAGCGGACAACTCCTACGAGCAGTACTTC. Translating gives CASSGLADNSYEQYF.

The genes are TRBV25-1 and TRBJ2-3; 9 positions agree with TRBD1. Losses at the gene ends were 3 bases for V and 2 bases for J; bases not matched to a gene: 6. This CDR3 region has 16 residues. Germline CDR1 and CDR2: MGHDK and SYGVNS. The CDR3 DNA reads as TGTGCCAGCAGTGACGGCCGGGACAGGGCCACAGATACGCAGTATTTT. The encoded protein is CASSDGRDRATDTQYF.

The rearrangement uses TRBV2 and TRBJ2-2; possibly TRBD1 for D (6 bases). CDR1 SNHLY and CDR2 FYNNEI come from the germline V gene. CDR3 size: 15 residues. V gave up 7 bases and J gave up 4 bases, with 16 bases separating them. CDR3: CASTSDSQVTGELFF. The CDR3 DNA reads TGTGCCAGCACATCGGACAGCCAAGTCACCGGGGAGCTGTTTTTT.